Listed below are T cell receptor beta chains from one sample, sequenced in a study of T cells in Graves' hyperthyroidism and ophthalmopathy. In TCRdb, the multiplex PCR reads were re-called with MiXCR into one record per CDR3 protein. The table includes hundreds of thousands of distinct CDR3 sequences, approximately 14% detected once. The sequencing sample was made of blood. The receptors originated from a woman under 30 with Graves' hyperthyroidism. The CDR3 runs from the conserved cysteine through the conserved F or W. Fields, in order: CDR3 protein, J gene, V gene, clone size. For some rows the clone size is stated as once, few or many, or as a class when expanded; others skip it.

cdr3_aa: CASSSKTGTGFMGGRDTQYF
j_call: TRBJ2-3
v_call: TRBV7-2
clone_size: many

cdr3_aa: CATGRETQYF
j_call: TRBJ2-5
v_call: TRBV5-8
clone_size: few

cdr3_aa: CASNPGQSGANVLTF
j_call: TRBJ2-6
v_call: TRBV19
clone_size: few

cdr3_aa: CASRASTSGYNEQFF
j_call: TRBJ2-1
v_call: TRBV5-1
clone_size: .

cdr3_aa: CASRPDPLYGYTF
j_call: TRBJ1-2
v_call: TRBV6-1
clone_size: .

cdr3_aa: CASSPRTGGVQPQHF
j_call: TRBJ1-5
v_call: TRBV7-2
clone_size: many

cdr3_aa: CASRARTVSPYNEQFF
j_call: TRBJ2-1
v_call: TRBV2
clone_size: many

cdr3_aa: CSVVSPGKNSYNEQFF
j_call: TRBJ2-1
v_call: TRBV29-1
clone_size: .

cdr3_aa: CASSLGPWNTEAFF
j_call: TRBJ1-1
v_call: TRBV7-2
clone_size: many

cdr3_aa: CASSLTAGGSGEQFF
j_call: TRBJ2-1
v_call: TRBV7-3
clone_size: many

cdr3_aa: CSASLTLAGGPYEQYF
j_call: TRBJ2-7
v_call: TRBV20-1
clone_size: .

cdr3_aa: CASRTGTGGASYEQYF
j_call: TRBJ2-7
v_call: TRBV11-2
clone_size: many

cdr3_aa: CASSPAQGLGAYQPQHF
j_call: TRBJ1-5
v_call: TRBV12-3/TRBV12-4
clone_size: many

cdr3_aa: CASSLLGGNQPQHF
j_call: TRBJ1-5
v_call: TRBV5-1
clone_size: many

cdr3_aa: CASGGTMNTEAFF
j_call: TRBJ1-1
v_call: TRBV6-2/TRBV6-3
clone_size: many

cdr3_aa: CASSLLHLSQGYGSYEQYF
j_call: TRBJ2-7
v_call: TRBV28
clone_size: many

cdr3_aa: CASSLVGSGRYF
j_call: TRBJ2-5
v_call: TRBV12-3/TRBV12-4
clone_size: many

cdr3_aa: CASSLGAPRTEAFF
j_call: TRBJ1-1
v_call: TRBV6-1
clone_size: many

cdr3_aa: CASSAAPGQGGYNEQFF
j_call: TRBJ2-1
v_call: TRBV28
clone_size: many

cdr3_aa: CASSQQGATNEKLFF
j_call: TRBJ1-4
v_call: TRBV5-1
clone_size: many

cdr3_aa: CSARDLAAEGKSSYNEQFF
j_call: TRBJ2-1
v_call: TRBV20-1
clone_size: many

cdr3_aa: CASSRKGPFTNEKLFF
j_call: TRBJ1-4
v_call: TRBV3-1
clone_size: many

cdr3_aa: CSASDILFGEPQHF
j_call: TRBJ1-5
v_call: TRBV20-1
clone_size: .

cdr3_aa: CASSPSGGNDGNTIYF
j_call: TRBJ1-3
v_call: TRBV18
clone_size: few

cdr3_aa: CSARTGGNEQFF
j_call: TRBJ2-1
v_call: TRBV29-1
clone_size: .

cdr3_aa: CASSPLAQGLADEQFF
j_call: TRBJ2-1
v_call: TRBV18
clone_size: many

cdr3_aa: CASSHGRGNTEAFF
j_call: TRBJ1-1
v_call: TRBV6-1
clone_size: few

cdr3_aa: CASSAGLAEAGELFF
j_call: TRBJ2-2
v_call: TRBV28
clone_size: few

cdr3_aa: CASSFLRSQVGEQFF
j_call: TRBJ2-1
v_call: TRBV12-3/TRBV12-4
clone_size: .

cdr3_aa: CSATGGRAPVTNTEAFF
j_call: TRBJ1-1
v_call: TRBV20-1
clone_size: .

cdr3_aa: CASSSAGTLNTEAFF
j_call: TRBJ1-1
v_call: TRBV27
clone_size: .

cdr3_aa: CASSQEIQGTYGYTF
j_call: TRBJ1-2
v_call: TRBV14
clone_size: .

cdr3_aa: CASTGANVLTF
j_call: TRBJ2-6
v_call: TRBV5-6
clone_size: few

cdr3_aa: CASSRERGLRNEQFF
j_call: TRBJ2-1
v_call: TRBV7-9
clone_size: .

cdr3_aa: CASSLDRSWAYEQYF
j_call: TRBJ2-7
v_call: TRBV3-1
clone_size: many

cdr3_aa: CAWRRDSHTKLFF
j_call: TRBJ1-4
v_call: TRBV30
clone_size: once

cdr3_aa: CASSDRNTEAFF
j_call: TRBJ1-1
v_call: TRBV27
clone_size: many

cdr3_aa: CASMGRLGDTGELFF
j_call: TRBJ2-2
v_call: TRBV28
clone_size: many

cdr3_aa: CASSLSFVPGQGVYEQYF
j_call: TRBJ2-7
v_call: TRBV4-3
clone_size: .

cdr3_aa: CATSRVGTGSGDTQYF
j_call: TRBJ2-3
v_call: TRBV15
clone_size: .

cdr3_aa: CASSQKQGPNSEAFF
j_call: TRBJ1-1
v_call: TRBV27
clone_size: many

cdr3_aa: CASSEDPSGSLADHGELFF
j_call: TRBJ2-2
v_call: TRBV2
clone_size: many

cdr3_aa: CASSQDGGSAPQHF
j_call: TRBJ1-5
v_call: TRBV3-1
clone_size: many

cdr3_aa: CSARTRAQNTEAFF
j_call: TRBJ1-1
v_call: TRBV20-1
clone_size: .

cdr3_aa: CSARDPDREVYNEQFF
j_call: TRBJ2-1
v_call: TRBV20-1
clone_size: many

cdr3_aa: CAIRRVPKNTEAFF
j_call: TRBJ1-1
v_call: TRBV10-3
clone_size: few

cdr3_aa: CAISERRGRGTEAFF
j_call: TRBJ1-1
v_call: TRBV10-3
clone_size: few

cdr3_aa: CASSLGQRGEKLFF
j_call: TRBJ1-4
v_call: TRBV4-2
clone_size: few

cdr3_aa: CASSLVVGAPSYNEQFF
j_call: TRBJ2-1
v_call: TRBV11-2
clone_size: many

cdr3_aa: CASSRGQGTTKNIQYF
j_call: TRBJ2-4
v_call: TRBV6-2/TRBV6-3
clone_size: few

cdr3_aa: CASSLVLAGSYEQYF
j_call: TRBJ2-7
v_call: TRBV28
clone_size: few

cdr3_aa: CSARVPGGSLPF
j_call: TRBJ1-2
v_call: TRBV20-1
clone_size: many

cdr3_aa: CASSFFGTSGGYEQYF
j_call: TRBJ2-7
v_call: TRBV7-2
clone_size: many

cdr3_aa: CAHGGGSAGNTIYF
j_call: TRBJ1-3
v_call: TRBV28
clone_size: many

cdr3_aa: CATSRDLSVGANVLTF
j_call: TRBJ2-6
v_call: TRBV15
clone_size: few